One sample yielded the 23 T cell receptor beta chains listed below, sequenced in a study of identical twins. TCRdb redid the calling of the 5' RACE reads with MiXCR, one entry per CDR3 protein. The table includes around 490,000 distinct CDR3 sequences, over 11% detected once. The same sample was also studied in work on yellow fever vaccine responses in identical twins.

Input material: CD4+ T cells sorted from blood. The receptors were gathered from a woman in her late teens or twenties in good health.

This chain joins TRBV9 and TRBJ2-7; TRBD1 aligns across 7 bases. Germline CDR1 reads SGDLS; CDR2 reads YYNGEE. Unmatched junction bases numbered 7, after V lost 4 bases and J lost 0 bases. The CDR3 spans 15 residues. The CDR3 coding sequence is TGTGCCAGCAGCCCTCCGACAGGGTACTCCTACGAGCAGTACTTC. This gives the protein CASSPPTGYSYEQYF.

This clonotype has a handful of counts. The genes are TRBV4-3 and TRBJ2-1; D is uncertain. The CDR3 consists of 13 residues. V was shortened by 9 bases and J by 2 bases, with 11 bases between the two germline ends. Looked up from germline, CDR1 is LGHNA and CDR2 is YSLEER. This CDR3 reads CASSISTYNEQFF. The CDR3, as DNA: TGCGCCAGTTCCATATCAACCTACAATGAGCAGTTCTTC.

Only a few counts were recorded for this clonotype. The rearrangement joins TRBV12-3 or TRBV12-4 to TRBJ2-2; 10 bases are shared with TRBD2. V trimming: 1 base; J trimming: 7 bases; junction bases outside the gene matches: 6. The CDR3 is 16 residues long. The CDR3 here is CASSLVSGRAFGELFF. The CDR3 region has the DNA TGTGCCAGCAGTTTAGTAAGCGGGAGGGCCTTCGGGGAGCTGTTTTTT.

CDR3 in DNA: TGTGCCAGCTCACGAGGGCAGCAATCCACAGATACGCAGTATTTT. Protein: CASSRGQQSTDTQYF. The chain couples TRBV18 to TRBJ2-3, with D possibly being TRBD2 (5 bases). Germline values: CDR1 KGHSH, CDR2 LQKENI. This CDR3 has 15 amino acids. V lost 4 bases and J lost 2, with 13 bases in between.

J is TRBJ1-2 and V is TRBV25-1; D unclear. V lost 1 base and J lost 3, with 9 bases in between. Germline V gene sequence: CDR1 MGHDK, CDR2 SYGVNS. The CDR3 has 14 residues. In DNA, the CDR3 is TGTGCCAGCAGTGAATTTGTGGACTACTATGGCTACACCTTC. Translating gives CASSEFVDYYGYTF.

In its sample, this clonotype was seen a few times. This chain connects TRBV18 to TRBJ2-5, with 9 bases lining up with TRBD2. Looked up from germline, CDR1 is KGHSH and CDR2 is LQKENI. The CDR3 runs to 15 residues. Trimming at V came to 3 bases and at J to 3 bases, leaving 5 bases not matched to a gene. The CDR3 sequence is CASSPRLAAEETQYF. CDR3 coding DNA: TGTGCCAGCTCACCGCGACTAGCGGCAGAAGAGACCCAGTACTTC.

This clonotype appeared a few times. This chain joins TRBV29-1 and TRBJ2-3; no reliable D call. V was shortened by 6 bases and J by 2 bases, with 15 bases between the two germline ends. The germline V gene has CDR1 SQVTM and CDR2 ANQGSEA. This CDR3 is 14 amino acids long. The CDR3 loop reads CSVRGRTLTDTQYF. CDR3 coding DNA: TGCAGCGTGAGAGGCCGGACGCTCACAGATACGCAGTATTTT.

This chain connects TRBV7-6 to TRBJ2-7; TRBD2 agrees at 11 bases. Per germline, CDR1 SGHVS and CDR2 FNYEAQ. This CDR3 has 16 residues. Trimming removed 2 bases from V and 0 bases from J; junction bases left unmatched: 3. The chain's CDR3 is CASSLTSGGNSYEQYF. The CDR3 DNA reads TGTGCCAGCAGCTTAACTAGCGGGGGTAACTCCTACGAGCAGTACTTC.

The V call is TRBV28, the J call TRBJ2-1, with 8 nucleotides matching TRBD2. J was trimmed by 2 bases and V by 8 bases; bases with no gene match: 8. Germline loops: CDR1 MDHEN, CDR2 SYDVKM. The CDR3 runs 15 residues. This CDR3 reads CASGRGAVPYNEQFF. The CDR3 DNA reads as TGTGCCAGCGGGCGGGGGGCGGTCCCCTACAATGAGCAGTTCTTC.

Here the CDR3 DNA reads TGTGCCAGCAGCTTTACTAGCGGGAATCAGGGATCAGATACGCAGTATTTT. Translating gives CASSFTSGNQGSDTQYF. The gene calls are TRBV7-2 and TRBJ2-3, with 10 positions matching TRBD2. The CDR3 is 17 residues long. The V gene end was trimmed by 3 bases and the J gene end by 4 bases; junction bases not matched to a gene: 10. CDR1 and CDR2 from the germline V gene are SGHTA and FQGNSA.

The chain recombines TRBV7-2 with TRBJ2-3; 11 nucleotides align to TRBD2. This CDR3 spans 16 amino acids. The ends lost 4 bases at V and 5 bases at J; junction bases unmatched: 8. Per germline, CDR1 SGHTA and CDR2 FQGNSA. This chain's CDR3 is CASSWLAGGPGDTQYF. Here the CDR3 DNA reads TGTGCCAGCAGCTGGTTAGCGGGGGGGCCGGGAGATACGCAGTATTTT.

This clonotype has a count of ten or more. V gene TRBV4-1 combines with J gene TRBJ2-1; 11 positions agree with TRBD1. Germline V gives CDR1 MGHRA, CDR2 YSYEKL. The ends lost 8 bases at V and 3 bases at J; junction bases unmatched: 9. There are 16 residues in the CDR3. Here the CDR3 DNA reads TGCGCCAGCCGGGACAGGGGGGGCCTAGTCTACAATGAGCAGTTCTTC. This gives the protein CASRDRGGLVYNEQFF.

This clonotype was found a few times. V usage is TRBV12-3 or TRBV12-4 and J usage is TRBJ2-5; a possible D gene is TRBD2 (6 bases). Trimming shortened V by 5 bases and J by 1 base, and 23 bases separated the two germline ends. This CDR3 has 18 amino acids. DNA for the CDR3: TGTGCCAGCAGTCCCTATGGTAGTACTAGCCACTTCCAAGAGACCCAGTACTTC. Translating gives CASSPYGSTSHFQETQYF.

This clonotype was seen more than once but under ten times. The rearrangement links TRBV6-2 or TRBV6-3 to TRBJ2-5; possibly TRBD1 or TRBD2 for D (5 bases each). The CDR3 has 14 amino acids. Germline V CDR1 and CDR2: MNHEY, SVGEGT. V was pared by 5 bases and J by 4 bases, with 14 bases between. CDR3 protein: CASSTGTVGETQYF. CDR3 sequence (DNA): TGTGCCAGCAGTACCGGGACGGTAGGAGAGACCCAGTACTTC.

The sample holds a few counts of this clonotype. The chain employs TRBV29-1 and TRBJ2-7; no definite D call. CDR3 length equals 11 residues. Per the germline V gene, CDR1 is SQVTM and CDR2 is ANQGSEA. V lost 6 bases and J lost 1, with 7 bases in between. CDR3 sequence reads: CSVRVSYEQYF. DNA for the CDR3: TGCAGCGTCCGGGTATCCTACGAGCAGTACTTC.

In its sample, this clonotype was seen a few times. The J gene is TRBJ2-1, the V gene TRBV5-1; D gene uncertain. The ends were cut back, 3 bases at V and 4 bases at J, with 23 bases in the middle. Germline V gives CDR1 SGHRS, CDR2 YFSETQ. This CDR3 has 18 residues. The CDR3 here is CASSYLQPSPPLYNEQFF. CDR3 sequence (DNA): TGCGCCAGCAGCTACCTTCAGCCGTCGCCCCCGCTTTACAATGAGCAGTTCTTC.

The chain combines TRBV11-1 with TRBJ2-3; D assignment may be TRBD1 or TRBD2 (6 bases each). Deletions cut 4 bases from V and 3 bases from J, with 17 bases between. CDR1 is SGHAT, CDR2 FQDESV, per germline (reference sequence). The CDR3 contains 16 residues. The CDR3 here is CASSSPPGAGTDTQYF. As DNA, the CDR3 is TGTGCCAGCAGCTCTCCCCCGGGGGCAGGGACAGATACGCAGTATTTT.

This chain uses TRBV12-3 or TRBV12-4 with TRBJ2-6, with 11 bases lining up with TRBD1. J was trimmed by 9 bases and V by 4 bases; bases with no gene match: 11. The CDR3 is made up of 17 amino acids. CDR3 amino acids: CASSSWTGGVMGNVLTF. The CDR3 coding sequence is TGTGCCAGCAGTTCCTGGACAGGGGGCGTAATGGGCAACGTCCTGACTTTC.

This clonotype was seen more than once but under ten times. V and J are TRBV9 and TRBJ2-2; 7 nucleotides align to TRBD1. This CDR3 spans 20 amino acids. V gave up 0 bases and J gave up 4 bases; unmatched junction bases: 18. CDR1 SGDLS and CDR2 YYNGEE come from the germline V gene. The CDR3 loop reads CASSVDPLWGTDSPTGELFF. The DNA for the CDR3 is TGTGCCAGCAGCGTAGATCCTCTATGGGGGACAGATTCCCCCACCGGGGAGCTGTTTTTT.

The chain links TRBV5-6 to TRBJ2-5, with D perhaps being TRBD1 or TRBD2 (5 bases each). Germline assignment: CDR1 SGHDT and CDR2 YYEEEE. CDR3 size: 13 residues. Trimming took 3 bases from V and 5 from J, leaving 11 bases between them. CDR3 DNA: TGTGCCAGCAGCTGGGGGACGGTCGAGACCCAGTACTTC. It encodes CASSWGTVETQYF. The full variable domain, rest sourced from reference TRBV5-6 and TRBJ2-5, is DAGVTQSPTHLIKTRGQQVTLRCSPKSGHDTVSWYQQALGQGPQFIFQYYEEEERQRGNFPDRFSGHQFPNYSSELNVNALLLGDSALYLCASSWGTVETQYFGPGTRLLVL.

This clonotype was counted many times. The gene calls are TRBV20-1 and TRBJ2-3; a weak D match, TRBD1 (6 bases). Trimming cost V 3 bases and J 1 base, with 14 bases left between them. The germline V gene has CDR1 DFQATT and CDR2 SNEGSKA (reference sequence). The CDR3 loop spans 15 amino acids. The CDR3 loop reads CSASTGILGTDTQYF. Here the CDR3 DNA reads TGCAGTGCTAGCACAGGGATATTGGGCACAGATACGCAGTATTTT.

The rearrangement uses TRBV7-6 and TRBJ2-3; TRBD2 matches 11 bases. This CDR3 is 16 amino acids long. Losses at the gene ends were 0 bases for V and 8 bases for J; bases not matched to a gene: 7. Looked up from germline, CDR1 is SGHVS and CDR2 is FNYEAQ. CDR3 in amino acids: CASSLAGTSGAGTQYF. Written as DNA, the CDR3 is TGTGCCAGCAGCTTAGCTGGGACTAGCGGCGCAGGTACGCAGTATTTT.

This clonotype was seen repeatedly, ten times or more. This sequence joins TRBV20-1 and TRBJ2-1; D is unclear. The CDR3 consists of 12 residues. Trimming took 3 bases from V and 3 from J, leaving 6 bases between them. Germline V gives CDR1 DFQATT, CDR2 SNEGSKA (reference sequence). The CDR3 loop reads CSARRIYNEQFF. As DNA, the CDR3 is TGCAGTGCTAGGCGGATCTACAATGAGCAGTTCTTC.